This entry concerns a single T cell receptor beta chain. The data were produced by immunoSEQ multiplex PCR, yet TCRdb's version contains in-frame clones alone and is incomplete. This sample has 75,000 to 100,000 clones; roughly 94% occur once, and the top ten carry 0.35% to 0.45%. This entry belongs to a study of technical replicates of blood from several donors. Germline V gene lookup returns CDR1 SGHDT and CDR2 YYEEEE. The CDR3 has 18 amino acids. The J segment lost 0 bases and the V segment lost 1 base, leaving 8 bases of the junction unmatched. The TCR comes from a human donor in good health. The J gene is TRBJ2-3, the V gene TRBV5-6, with 10 bases identical to TRBD2. The sequenced sample consisted of T cells isolated from PBMCs. CDR3 DNA: TGTGCCAGCAGCTTGAGTAGCGGGAGGTGGAGTAGCACAGATACGCAGTATTTT. This codes for CASSLSSGRWSSTDTQYF. Based on the CDR3 plus reference TRBV5-6 and TRBJ2-3, the full variable domain is DAGVTQSPTHLIKTRGQQVTLRCSPKSGHDTVSWYQQALGQGPQFIFQYYEEEERQRGNFPDRFSGHQFPNYSSELNVNALLLGDSALYLCASSLSSGRWSSTDTQYFGPGTRLTVL.